The 11 T cell receptor beta chains below were found in one sample sequenced in a study of regulatory T cells in long-lasting Graves disease. Arm-PCR of CDR3 regions and iRepertoire HTBI primers were used to build TCR beta libraries. TCRdb used MiXCR to reprocess the multiplex PCR reads, holding one entry per CDR3 protein. The sample carries around 420,000 distinct CDR3 sequences, 15% to 18% recorded once. Time point specified: newly diagnosed GD, antithyroid drugs for less than 3 months. RNA from PBMCs was the source of the TCR library. The sequences come from peripheral blood mononuclear cells (PBMCs), collected at new diagnosis, from a patient treated with antithyroid drugs. The source is a female donor with Graves disease.

The sample holds many counts of this clonotype. The V and J genes are TRBV12-3 or TRBV12-4 and TRBJ2-4; 9 nucleotides line up with TRBD2. The CDR3 is 14 residues long. V dropped 3 bases and J dropped 6; count of bases not matched to a gene: 3. DNA for the CDR3: TGTGCCAGCAGTTTGGCGGGAGGGAGAAACATTCAGTACTTC. Amino acid sequence: CASSLAGGRNIQYF.

In this sample, this clonotype turned up a few times. The V and J genes are TRBV27 and TRBJ1-2; possible D gene TRBD1, 5 bases. This CDR3 contains 12 residues. V lost 7 bases to trimming and J lost 4 bases, with 10 bases between them. Germline loops: CDR1 MNHEY, CDR2 SMNVEV (reference sequence). CDR3 sequence reads: CASMGESYGYTF. CDR3 DNA: TGTGCCAGCATGGGGGAGAGCTATGGCTACACCTTC.

This clonotype was observed many times. The CDR3 here is CASSPTGQGWSSGYTF. The CDR3, as DNA: TGTGCCAGCAGCCCAACGGGACAGGGTTGGTCGAGTGGCTACACCTTC. The chain uses TRBV7-9 and TRBJ1-2; 9 bases are shared with TRBD1. The CDR3 has 16 amino acids. With V trimmed by 5 bases and J by 7 bases, 14 bases remained unmatched. Germline assignment: CDR1 SEHNR and CDR2 FQNEAQ (reference sequence). Drawing the rest from reference TRBV7-9 and TRBJ1-2, the complete variable domain is DTGVSQNPRHKITKRGQNVTFRCDPISEHNRLYWYRQTLGQGPEFLTYFQNEAQLEKSRLLSDRFSAERPKGSFSTLEIQRTEQGDSAMYLCASSPTGQGWSSGYTFGSGTRLTVV.

This clonotype was found many times. The rearrangement uses TRBV6-5 and TRBJ1-1; maybe TRBD1 (5 bases). Germline CDR1 is MNHEY and CDR2 is SVGAGI. This CDR3 has 15 amino acids. V was clipped by 4 bases and J by 4 bases, with 16 bases between them. In DNA form, the CDR3 reads TGTGCCAGCAGTTCGCGGTTCTCCGGGGCCACTGAAGCTTTCTTT. It codes for CASSSRFSGATEAFF.

DNA for the CDR3: TGTGCCAGCAGTACCGAGGGACGGATCAATCAGCCCCAGCATTTT. Protein: CASSTEGRINQPQHF. The rearrangement joins TRBV27 to TRBJ1-5, with D tentatively TRBD1 (5 bases). The germline V gene has CDR1 MNHEY and CDR2 SMNVEV (reference sequence). This CDR3 region has 15 residues. Trimming shortened V by 5 bases and J by 3 bases, and 14 bases separated the two germline ends.

This clonotype came up a few times. The gene calls are TRBV11-3 and TRBJ2-6, with TRBD1 matching over 7 bases. Unmatched junction bases numbered 8, after V lost 5 bases and J lost 1 base. CDR1 SGHNT and CDR2 YENEEA come from the germline V gene. This CDR3 has 17 residues. The DNA for the CDR3 is TGTGCCAGCAGCCCCGGGACAGCTTTGTCTGGGGCCAACGTCCTGACTTTC. Its translation: CASSPGTALSGANVLTF.

This clonotype was counted only a few times. V is TRBV7-9 and J is TRBJ1-1, with D possibly TRBD1 on 6 matching bases. The CDR3 runs 15 residues. Germline-derived CDR1 and CDR2 are SEHNR and FQNEAQ (reference sequence). V lost 5 bases to trimming and J lost 1 base, with 14 bases between them. The CDR3 reads CASSGYREENTEAFF. The CDR3 DNA reads TGTGCCAGCAGCGGATACAGGGAGGAGAACACTGAAGCTTTCTTT.

This clonotype was seen a few times. The chain employs TRBV24-1 and TRBJ1-1, with TRBD1 as a possible D gene (6 bases). Germline values: CDR1 KGHDR, CDR2 SFDVKD. The CDR3 is 15 amino acids. Between the trimmed V and J ends, which lost 2 bases and 1 base, there was a span of 10 bases. The CDR3 nucleotides read TGTGCCACCAGTGATTCCGGGACATCGAACACTGAAGCTTTCTTT. Translated, it gives CATSDSGTSNTEAFF.

This rearrangement joins TRBV7-9 to TRBJ1-3; D gene ambiguous. Germline values: CDR1 SEHNR, CDR2 FQNEAQ (reference sequence). The CDR3 has 13 residues. Trimming shortened V by 1 base and J by 8 bases, and 9 bases separated the two germline ends. The CDR3 loop is CASSLGFGDTIYF. The CDR3 bases are TGTGCCAGCAGCTTAGGGTTTGGCGACACCATATATTTT.

With regard to this clonotype: Just one base apart from a much larger clone, this may be a read error. V and J are TRBV27 and TRBJ1-1; a weak D match, TRBD1 (5 bases). This CDR3 is 11 amino acids long. Germline V gene data show CDR1 as MNHEY and CDR2 as SMNVEV (reference sequence). The V and J ends lost 6 bases and 6 bases respectively, with 8 bases between them. Here the CDR3 reads CASSGGAEAFF. The CDR3, as DNA: TGTGCCAGCAGCGGGGGGGCTGAAGCTTTCTTT.

The V gene is TRBV9, the J gene TRBJ2-3, with D perhaps matching TRBD2 (6 bases). There are 14 residues in the CDR3. Germline V gene sequence: CDR1 SGDLS, CDR2 YYNGEE. V was cut by 4 bases and J by 6 bases, with 15 bases left in between. As DNA, the CDR3 is TGTGCCAGCAGCACGAGCCGCGGAGGGGATACGCAGTATTTT. Its protein product is CASSTSRGGDTQYF.